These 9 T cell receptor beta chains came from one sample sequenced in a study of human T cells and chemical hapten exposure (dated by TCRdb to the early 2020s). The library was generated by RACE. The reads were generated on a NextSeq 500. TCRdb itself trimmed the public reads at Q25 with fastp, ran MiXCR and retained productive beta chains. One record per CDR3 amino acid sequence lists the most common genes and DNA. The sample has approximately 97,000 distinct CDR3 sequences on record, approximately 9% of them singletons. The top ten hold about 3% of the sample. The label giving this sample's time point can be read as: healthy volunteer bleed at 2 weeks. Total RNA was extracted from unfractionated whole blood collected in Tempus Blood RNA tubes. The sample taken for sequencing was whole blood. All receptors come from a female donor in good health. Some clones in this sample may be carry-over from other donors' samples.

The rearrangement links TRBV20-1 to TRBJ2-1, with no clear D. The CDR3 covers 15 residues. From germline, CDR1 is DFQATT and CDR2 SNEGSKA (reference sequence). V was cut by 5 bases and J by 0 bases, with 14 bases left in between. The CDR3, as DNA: TGCAGTGCTGTCTCCAGGCTCTTCTCCTACAATGAGCAGTTCTTC. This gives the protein CSAVSRLFSYNEQFF.

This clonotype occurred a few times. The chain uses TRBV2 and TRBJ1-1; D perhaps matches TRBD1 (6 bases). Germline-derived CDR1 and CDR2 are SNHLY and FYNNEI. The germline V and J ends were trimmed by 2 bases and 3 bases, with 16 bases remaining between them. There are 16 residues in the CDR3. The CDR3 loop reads CASSETWTVKDTEAFF. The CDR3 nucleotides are TGTGCCAGCAGTGAAACCTGGACAGTTAAGGACACTGAAGCTTTCTTT. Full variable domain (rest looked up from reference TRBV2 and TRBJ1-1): EPEVTQTPSHQVTQMGQEVILRCVPISNHLYFYWYRQILGQKVEFLVSFYNNEISEKSEIFDDQFSVERPDGSNFTLKIRSTKLEDSAMYFCASSETWTVKDTEAFFGQGTRLTVV.

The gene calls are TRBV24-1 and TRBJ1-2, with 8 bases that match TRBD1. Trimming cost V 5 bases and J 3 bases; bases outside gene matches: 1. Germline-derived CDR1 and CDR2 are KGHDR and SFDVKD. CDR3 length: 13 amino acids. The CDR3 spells CATSAGGDYGYTF. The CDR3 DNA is TGTGCCACCAGTGCAGGGGGCGACTATGGCTACACCTTC.

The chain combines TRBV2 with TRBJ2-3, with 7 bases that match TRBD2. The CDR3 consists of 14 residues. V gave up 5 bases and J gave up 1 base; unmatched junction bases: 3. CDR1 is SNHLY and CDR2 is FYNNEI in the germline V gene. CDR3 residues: CASSWTRGTDTQYF. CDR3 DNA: TGTGCCAGCAGTTGGACTAGAGGCACAGATACGCAGTATTTT.

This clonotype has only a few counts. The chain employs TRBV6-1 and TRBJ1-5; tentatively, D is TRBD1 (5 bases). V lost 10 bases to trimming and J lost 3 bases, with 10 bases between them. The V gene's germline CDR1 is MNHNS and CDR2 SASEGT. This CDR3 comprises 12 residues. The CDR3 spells CATRGPNQPQHF. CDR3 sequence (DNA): TGTGCCACAAGGGGACCCAATCAGCCCCAGCATTTT.

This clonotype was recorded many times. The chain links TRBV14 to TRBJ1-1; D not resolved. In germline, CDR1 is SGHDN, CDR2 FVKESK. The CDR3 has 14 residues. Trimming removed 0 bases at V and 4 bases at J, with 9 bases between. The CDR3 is CASSQDPGATEAFF. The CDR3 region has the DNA TGTGCCAGCAGCCAAGATCCAGGAGCCACTGAAGCTTTCTTT.

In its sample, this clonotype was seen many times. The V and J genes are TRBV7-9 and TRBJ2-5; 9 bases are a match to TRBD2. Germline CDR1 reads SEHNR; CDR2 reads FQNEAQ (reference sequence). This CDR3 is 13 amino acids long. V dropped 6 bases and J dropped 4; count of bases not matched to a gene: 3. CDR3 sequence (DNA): TGTGCCAGCAGATCAGCGGGAGGAGAGACCCAGTACTTC. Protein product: CASRSAGGETQYF.

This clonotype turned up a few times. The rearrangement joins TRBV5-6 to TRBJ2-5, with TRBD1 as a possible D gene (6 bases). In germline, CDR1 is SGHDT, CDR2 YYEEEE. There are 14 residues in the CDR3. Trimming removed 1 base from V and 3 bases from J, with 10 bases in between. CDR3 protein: CASSLLRQEETQYF. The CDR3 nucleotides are TGTGCCAGCAGCTTGCTGAGACAGGAAGAGACCCAGTACTTC.

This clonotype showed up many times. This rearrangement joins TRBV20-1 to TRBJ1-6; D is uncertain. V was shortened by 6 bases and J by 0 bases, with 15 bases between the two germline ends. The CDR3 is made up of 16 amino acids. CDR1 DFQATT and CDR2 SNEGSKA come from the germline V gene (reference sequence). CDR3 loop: CSAVTQWSSYNSPLHF. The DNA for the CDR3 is TGCAGTGCGGTGACCCAGTGGAGCTCCTATAATTCACCCCTCCACTTT.